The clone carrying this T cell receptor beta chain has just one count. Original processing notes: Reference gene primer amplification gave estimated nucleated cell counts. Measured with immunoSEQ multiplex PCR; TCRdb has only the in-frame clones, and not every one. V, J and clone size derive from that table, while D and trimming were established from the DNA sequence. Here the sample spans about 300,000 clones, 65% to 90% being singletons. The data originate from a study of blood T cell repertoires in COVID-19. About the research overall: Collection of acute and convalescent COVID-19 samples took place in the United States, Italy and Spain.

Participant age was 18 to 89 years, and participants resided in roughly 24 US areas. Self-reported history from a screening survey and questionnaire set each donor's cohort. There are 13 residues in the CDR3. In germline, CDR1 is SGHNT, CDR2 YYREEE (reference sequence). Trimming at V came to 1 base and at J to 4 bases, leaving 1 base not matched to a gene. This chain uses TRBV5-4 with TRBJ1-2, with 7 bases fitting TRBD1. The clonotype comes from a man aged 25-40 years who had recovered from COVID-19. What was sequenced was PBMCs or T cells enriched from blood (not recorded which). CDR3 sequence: CASSLRGPYGYTF. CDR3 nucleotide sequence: TGTGCCAGCAGCTTGAGGGGGCCCTATGGCTACACCTTC.